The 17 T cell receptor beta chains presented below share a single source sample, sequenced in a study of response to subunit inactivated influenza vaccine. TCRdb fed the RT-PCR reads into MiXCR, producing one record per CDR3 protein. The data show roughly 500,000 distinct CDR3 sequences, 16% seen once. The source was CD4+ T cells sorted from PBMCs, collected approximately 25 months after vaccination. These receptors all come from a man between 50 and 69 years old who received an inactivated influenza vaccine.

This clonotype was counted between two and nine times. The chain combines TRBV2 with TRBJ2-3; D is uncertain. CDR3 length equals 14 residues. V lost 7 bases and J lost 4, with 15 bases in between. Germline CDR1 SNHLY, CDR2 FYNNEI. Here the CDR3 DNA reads TGTGCCAGCAAGAGTGGGCTAACTTCAGATACGCAGTATTTT. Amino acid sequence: CASKSGLTSDTQYF.

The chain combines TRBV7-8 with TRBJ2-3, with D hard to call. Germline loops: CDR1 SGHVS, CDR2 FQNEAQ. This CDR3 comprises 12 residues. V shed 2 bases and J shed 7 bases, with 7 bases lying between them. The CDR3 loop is CASSLNQNTQYF. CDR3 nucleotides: TGTGCCAGCAGCTTAAACCAAAATACGCAGTATTTT.

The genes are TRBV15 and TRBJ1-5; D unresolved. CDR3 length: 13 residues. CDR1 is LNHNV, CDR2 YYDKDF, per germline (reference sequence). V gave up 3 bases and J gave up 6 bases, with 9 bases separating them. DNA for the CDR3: TGTGCCACCAGCAGGGGTAAGGGTCAGCCCCAGCATTTT. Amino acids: CATSRGKGQPQHF.

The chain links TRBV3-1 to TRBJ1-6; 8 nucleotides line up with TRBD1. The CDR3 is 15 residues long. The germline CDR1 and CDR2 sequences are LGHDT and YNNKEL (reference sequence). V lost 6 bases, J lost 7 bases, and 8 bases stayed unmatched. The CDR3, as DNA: TGTGCCAGCAGTCTCGGAGGACAGGGAAATTCACCCCTCCACTTT. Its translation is CASSLGGQGNSPLHF.

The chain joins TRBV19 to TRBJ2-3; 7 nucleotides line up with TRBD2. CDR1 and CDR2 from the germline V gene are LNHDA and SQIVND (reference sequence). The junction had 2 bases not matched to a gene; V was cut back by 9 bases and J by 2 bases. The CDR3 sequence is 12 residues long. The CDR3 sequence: CASGRTTDTQYF. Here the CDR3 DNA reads TGTGCCAGCGGGAGGACCACAGATACGCAGTATTTT.

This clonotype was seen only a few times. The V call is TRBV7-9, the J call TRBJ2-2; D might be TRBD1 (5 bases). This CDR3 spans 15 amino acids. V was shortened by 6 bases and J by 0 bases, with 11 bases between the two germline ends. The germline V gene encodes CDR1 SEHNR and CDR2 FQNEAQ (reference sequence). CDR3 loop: CASREQGSNTGELFF. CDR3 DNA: TGTGCCAGCAGGGAGCAGGGCTCGAACACCGGGGAGCTGTTTTTT.

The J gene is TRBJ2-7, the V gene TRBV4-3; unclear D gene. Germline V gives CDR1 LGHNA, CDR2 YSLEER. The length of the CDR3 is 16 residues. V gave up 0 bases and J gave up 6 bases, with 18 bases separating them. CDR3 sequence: CASSQDAAPKGAEQYF. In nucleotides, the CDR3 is TGCGCCAGCAGCCAAGATGCGGCCCCCAAAGGAGCCGAGCAGTACTTC.

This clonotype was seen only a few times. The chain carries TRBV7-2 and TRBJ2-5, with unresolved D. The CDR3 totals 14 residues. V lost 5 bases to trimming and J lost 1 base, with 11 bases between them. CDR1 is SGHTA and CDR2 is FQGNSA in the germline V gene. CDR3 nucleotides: TGTGCCAGCAGCCCCGCCGCCTCCCAAGAGACCCAGTACTTC. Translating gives CASSPAASQETQYF.

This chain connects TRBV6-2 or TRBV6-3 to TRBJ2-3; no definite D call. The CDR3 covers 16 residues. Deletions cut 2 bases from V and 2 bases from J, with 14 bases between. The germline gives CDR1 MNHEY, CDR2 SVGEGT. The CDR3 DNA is TGTGCCAGCAGTTACGGCACGACCCGGATCACAGATACGCAGTATTTT. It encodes CASSYGTTRITDTQYF.

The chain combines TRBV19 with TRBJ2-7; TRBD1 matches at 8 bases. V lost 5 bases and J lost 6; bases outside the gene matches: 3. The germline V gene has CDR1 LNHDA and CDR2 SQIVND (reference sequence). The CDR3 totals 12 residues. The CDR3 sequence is CASSRQGSEQYF. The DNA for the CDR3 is TGTGCCAGTAGTCGACAGGGGTCCGAGCAGTACTTC.

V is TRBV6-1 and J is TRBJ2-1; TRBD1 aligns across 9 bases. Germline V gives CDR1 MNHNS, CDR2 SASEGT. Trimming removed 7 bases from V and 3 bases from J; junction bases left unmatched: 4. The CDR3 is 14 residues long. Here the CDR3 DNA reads TGTGCCAGCAAGGACAGGGGCTACTACAATGAGCAGTTCTTC. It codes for CASKDRGYYNEQFF.

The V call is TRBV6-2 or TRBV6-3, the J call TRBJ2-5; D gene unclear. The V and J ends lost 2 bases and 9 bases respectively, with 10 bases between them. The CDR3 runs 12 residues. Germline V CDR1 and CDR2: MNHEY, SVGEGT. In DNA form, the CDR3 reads TGTGCCAGCAGTTACAACGGGTTGGCCCAGTACTTC. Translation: CASSYNGLAQYF.

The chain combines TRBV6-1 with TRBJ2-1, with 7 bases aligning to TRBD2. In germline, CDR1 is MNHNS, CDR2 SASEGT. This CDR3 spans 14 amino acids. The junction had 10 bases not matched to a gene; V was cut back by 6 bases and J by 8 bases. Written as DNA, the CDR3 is TGTGCCAGCAGAAAAGCGGGGAGGTTGTATGAGCAGTTCTTC. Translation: CASRKAGRLYEQFF.

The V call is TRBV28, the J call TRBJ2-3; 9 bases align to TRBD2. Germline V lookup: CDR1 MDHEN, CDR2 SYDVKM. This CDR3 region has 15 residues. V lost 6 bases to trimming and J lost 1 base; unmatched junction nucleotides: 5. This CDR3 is CASRSWTSGTDTQYF. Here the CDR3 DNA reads TGTGCCAGCAGGTCTTGGACTAGCGGCACAGATACGCAGTATTTT.

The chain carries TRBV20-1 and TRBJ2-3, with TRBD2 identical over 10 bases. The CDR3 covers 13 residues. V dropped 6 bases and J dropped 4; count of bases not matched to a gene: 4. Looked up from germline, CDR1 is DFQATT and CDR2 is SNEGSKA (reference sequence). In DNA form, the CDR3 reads TGCAGTGCCCCAGCGGGAGGGGCAGATACGCAGTATTTT. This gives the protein CSAPAGGADTQYF.

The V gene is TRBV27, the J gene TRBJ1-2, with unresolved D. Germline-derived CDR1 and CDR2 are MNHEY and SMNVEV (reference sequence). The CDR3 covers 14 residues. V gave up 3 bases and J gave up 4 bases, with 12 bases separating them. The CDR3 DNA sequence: TGTGCCAGCAGTTTTCGTTTTATGGGCTATGGCTACACCTTC. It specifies CASSFRFMGYGYTF.

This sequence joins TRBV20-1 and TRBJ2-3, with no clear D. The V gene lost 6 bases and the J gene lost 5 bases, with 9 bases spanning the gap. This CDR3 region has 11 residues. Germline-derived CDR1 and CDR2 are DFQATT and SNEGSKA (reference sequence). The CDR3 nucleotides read TGCAGTGCGGAAGTCTTAGATACGCAGTATTTT. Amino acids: CSAEVLDTQYF.